These 25 T cell receptor beta chains originate from one sample sequenced in a study of spatial heterogeneity in lung cancer. Stated time point: blood at routine non-recurrence follow-up after resection. A single record per CDR3 protein comes from TCRdb applying MiXCR to the 5' RACE reads. The data contain about 70,000 distinct CDR3 sequences, 8% to 9% of them seen just once; the ten biggest clones take up approximately 1.8%. The sample consisted of PBMCs, taken at follow-up. Every receptor here comes from a female donor with early-stage non-small cell lung cancer.

This clonotype showed up many times. This chain links TRBV27 with TRBJ2-6; the D is unclear. V lost 6 bases, J lost 0 bases, and 18 bases lay in between. This CDR3 contains 18 residues. CDR1 and CDR2 from the germline V gene are MNHEY and SMNVEV (reference sequence). The CDR3 reads CASSVLSQVPSGANVLTF. CDR3 DNA sequence: TGTGCCAGCAGCGTCCTTTCTCAAGTCCCCTCTGGGGCCAACGTCCTGACTTTC.

This clonotype was picked up many times. The chain carries TRBV12-5 and TRBJ2-1; TRBD1 agrees at 7 bases. This CDR3 spans 14 amino acids. V shed 6 bases and J 4 bases; nucleotides not matched to a gene: 6. Per the germline V gene, CDR1 is LGHNT and CDR2 is FRNRAP. The CDR3 sequence: CASGQDRSYNEQFF. The CDR3 DNA is TGTGCTAGTGGACAGGACAGGTCTTACAATGAGCAGTTCTTC.

This clonotype was counted ten times or more. V gene TRBV5-1 combines with J gene TRBJ1-1; tentative D call: TRBD1 (6 bases). V lost 4 bases, J lost 8 bases, and 18 bases lay in between. CDR1 and CDR2 (germline): SGHRS, YFSETQ. The CDR3 totals 14 residues. The CDR3 nucleotides read TGCGCCAGCAGCCCCCAGGGGCGCGGACGGGAAGCTTTCTTT. Its translation: CASSPQGRGREAFF.

This clonotype was observed many times. The V and J genes are TRBV30 and TRBJ1-1, with 7 nucleotides matching TRBD1. The length of the CDR3 is 12 residues. Germline CDR1 is GTSNPN and CDR2 is SVGIG (reference sequence). Losses at the gene ends were 5 bases for V and 7 bases for J; bases not matched to a gene: 7. CDR3 in amino acids: CAWDQGGGEAFF. The CDR3 DNA reads TGTGCCTGGGATCAGGGGGGTGGTGAAGCTTTCTTT.

The V call is TRBV7-2, the J call TRBJ2-1; no clear D gene. In germline, CDR1 is SGHTA, CDR2 FQGNSA. With 3 bases removed from V and 7 bases from J, the gap between germline ends came to 10 bases. This CDR3 spans 13 amino acids. This CDR3 reads CASSFRARNEQFF. The CDR3 DNA follows: TGTGCCAGCAGCTTTCGAGCGAGGAATGAGCAGTTCTTC.

This clonotype was picked up a small number of times. The chain uses TRBV28 and TRBJ2-7; 8 bases map to TRBD1. This CDR3 contains 14 residues. Germline V gives CDR1 MDHEN, CDR2 SYDVKM. V lost 3 bases, J lost 6 bases, and 7 bases stayed unmatched. The CDR3 loop is CASSLTGALGEQYF. In DNA, the CDR3 is TGTGCCAGCAGTTTGACAGGGGCCCTCGGCGAGCAGTACTTC.

This clonotype was seen repeatedly, ten times or more. V and J are TRBV10-3 and TRBJ2-7, with 9 bases lining up with TRBD2. The CDR3 sequence is 15 residues long. V lost 0 bases, J lost 6 bases, and 6 bases stayed unmatched. Germline-derived CDR1 and CDR2 are ENHRY and SYGVKD. The CDR3 DNA follows: TGTGCCATCAGTGAGTCGCTTATTAGCGGGAGCGAGCAGTACTTC. Its translation is CAISESLISGSEQYF.

This clonotype occurred many times. This chain joins TRBV18 and TRBJ2-3; D unresolved. The V end lost 2 bases, the J end lost 1 base, and 4 bases lay between the germline ends. Germline loops: CDR1 KGHSH, CDR2 LQKENI. The CDR3 extends over 13 amino acids. CDR3 DNA: TGTGCCAGCTCACCAGGAGGCACAGATACGCAGTATTTT. Encoded protein: CASSPGGTDTQYF.

As for this clonotype: Just one base apart from a much larger clone, this may be a read error. V and J are TRBV15 and TRBJ2-2; D unclear. The germline V gene has CDR1 LNHNV and CDR2 YYDKDF (reference sequence). The CDR3 runs to 13 residues. CDR3 loop: CAISRDYTGELFF. The DNA for the CDR3 is TGTGCCATCAGCAGAGACTACACCGGGGAGCTGTTTTTT. Full variable domain (rest looked up from reference TRBV15 and TRBJ2-2): DAMVIQNPRYQVTQFGKPVTLSCSQTLNHNVMYWYQQKSSQAPKLLFHYYDKDFNNEADTPDNFQSRRPNTSFCFLDIRSPGLGDTAMYLCAISRDYTGELFFGEGSRLTVL.

This clonotype has at least ten counts. This rearrangement joins TRBV6-2 or TRBV6-3 to TRBJ2-1; 14 bases line up with TRBD2. J lost 8 bases, V lost 7 bases, and 7 bases had no gene match. Germline values: CDR1 MNHEY, CDR2 SVGEGT. The CDR3 sequence is 15 residues long. Written as DNA, the CDR3 is TGTGCCAGCACTTCGGGACTAGCGGGAGTGGATGAGCAGTTCTTC. Translation gives CASTSGLAGVDEQFF.

This clonotype has a count of ten or more. The chain carries TRBV19 and TRBJ1-5; a possible D gene is TRBD1 (6 bases). The CDR3 is made up of 15 amino acids. The germline V gene encodes CDR1 LNHDA and CDR2 SQIVND (reference sequence). Deletions cut 1 base from V and 3 bases from J, with 10 bases between. The CDR3 loop reads CASSIVSGDNQPQHF. CDR3 coding DNA: TGTGCCAGTAGTATAGTATCAGGGGACAATCAGCCCCAGCATTTT.

There are many counts of this clonotype. V is TRBV12-3 or TRBV12-4 and J is TRBJ2-3, with 9 bases identical to TRBD2. CDR3 length: 14 amino acids. Losses at the gene ends were 6 bases for V and 4 bases for J; bases not matched to a gene: 5. CDR3 nucleotides: TGTGCCAGCAGCCCTGGACTAGCGTCAGATACGCAGTATTTT. It codes for CASSPGLASDTQYF.

The V and J genes are TRBV7-3 and TRBJ2-1; tentatively, D is TRBD2 (5 bases). Germline V gene sequence: CDR1 SGHTA, CDR2 FQGTGA. This CDR3 spans 14 amino acids. V lost 2 bases and J 8 bases, leaving 13 bases between the germline ends. CDR3 nucleotides: TGTGCCAGCAGCTTATTCCCTCTAGCCGATGAGCAGTTCTTC. This sequence encodes CASSLFPLADEQFF. The full variable domain, in which reference TRBV7-3 and TRBJ2-1 provide the parts outside the CDR3, is GAGVSQTPSNKVTEKGKYVELRCDPISGHTALYWYRQSLGQGPEFLIYFQGTGAADDSGLPNDRFFAVRPEGSVSTLKIQRTERGDSAVYLCASSLFPLADEQFFGPGTRLTVL.

The table lists this clonotype with a few counts. The genes are TRBV12-5 and TRBJ2-1; D gene unclear. Trimming took 2 bases from V and 7 from J, leaving 15 bases between them. In germline, CDR1 is LGHNT, CDR2 FRNRAP. The CDR3 is 15 amino acids. The CDR3, as DNA: TGTGCTAGTGGTTTGATTCCTTTAATTTGGAATGAGCAGTTCTTC. This translates into CASGLIPLIWNEQFF.

This clonotype was seen repeatedly, ten times or more. The V gene is TRBV7-3, the J gene TRBJ1-4; D is perhaps TRBD1 (5 bases). Germline V CDR1 and CDR2: SGHTA, FQGTGA. This CDR3 has 14 residues. Trimming removed 5 bases at V and 5 bases at J, with 12 bases between. CDR3 loop: CASSPNGGNEKLFF. The CDR3 nucleotides read TGTGCCAGCAGCCCCAACGGGGGGAATGAAAAACTGTTTTTT.

This clonotype was observed many times. The chain carries TRBV7-3 and TRBJ1-1; 7 bases are a match to TRBD1. The germline CDR1 and CDR2 sequences are SGHTA and FQGTGA. V lost 4 bases, J lost 1 base, and 3 bases stayed unmatched. There are 14 residues in the CDR3. The DNA of the CDR3 is TGTGCCAGCAGCTCGGAGGGGGCGAACACTGAAGCTTTCTTT. This encodes CASSSEGANTEAFF.

There are a few counts of this clonotype. The rearrangement joins TRBV5-1 to TRBJ2-1; D gene uncertain. Trimming shortened V by 5 bases and J by 0 bases, and 9 bases separated the two germline ends. Germline assignment: CDR1 SGHRS and CDR2 YFSETQ. CDR3 length: 14 amino acids. The CDR3 bases are TGCGCCAGCAGTCCCGACAACTCCTACAATGAGCAGTTCTTC. As protein: CASSPDNSYNEQFF.

The chain is built from TRBV30 and TRBJ2-3; 12 positions agree with TRBD2. The J segment lost 4 bases and the V segment lost 2 bases, leaving 10 bases of the junction unmatched. This CDR3 has 17 amino acids. The V gene's germline CDR1 is GTSNPN and CDR2 SVGIG (reference sequence). CDR3: CAWSTRPSGRAPDTQYF. The CDR3, as DNA: TGTGCCTGGAGTACCCGGCCTAGCGGGAGGGCCCCAGATACGCAGTATTTT. The whole variable domain, remainder taken from reference TRBV30 and TRBJ2-3, is SQTIHQWPATLVQPVGSPLSLECTVEGTSNPNLYWYRQAAGRGLQLLFYSVGIGQISSEVPQNLSASRPQDRQFILSSKKLLLSDSGFYLCAWSTRPSGRAPDTQYFGPGTRLTVL.

This clonotype was detected many times. The CDR3 DNA reads TGTGCCAGCAGAAGAGATTACACCGGGGAGCTGTTTTTT. Its protein is CASRRDYTGELFF. V usage is TRBV7-9 and J usage is TRBJ2-2, with unresolved D. Germline loops: CDR1 SEHNR, CDR2 FQNEAQ (reference sequence). Trimming shortened V by 6 bases and J by 3 bases, and 8 bases separated the two germline ends. This CDR3 region has 13 residues.

This clonotype was seen at least ten times. V is TRBV11-2 and J is TRBJ1-2; tentatively, D is TRBD1 (5 bases). CDR1 and CDR2 from the germline V gene are SGHAT and FQNNGV. This CDR3 contains 16 residues. The V gene lost 5 bases and the J gene lost 6 bases, with 22 bases spanning the gap. CDR3: CASSQIRRARDNGYTF. The CDR3, as DNA: TGTGCCAGCAGCCAAATCCGACGGGCCAGGGATAATGGCTACACCTTC.

Ten or more counts support this clonotype. V usage is TRBV6-5 and J usage is TRBJ2-3; 7 nucleotides agree with TRBD2. CDR1 and CDR2 from the germline V gene are MNHEY and SVGAGI. Losses at the gene ends were 8 bases for V and 2 bases for J; bases not matched to a gene: 7. CDR3 length: 14 residues. The CDR3 loop is CASSSGTSTDTQYF. The CDR3 coding sequence is TGTGCCAGCTCTAGCGGAACCTCCACAGATACGCAGTATTTT.

This clonotype was detected many times. The J gene is TRBJ2-6, the V gene TRBV19; D remains unclear. CDR1 is LNHDA, CDR2 SQIVND, per germline (reference sequence). Trimming cost V 8 bases and J 0 bases, with 11 bases left between them. This CDR3 contains 15 residues. CDR3 sequence (DNA): TGTGCCAGTTGCCCCCTCGCCTCTGGGGCCAACGTCCTGACTTTC. It translates to CASCPLASGANVLTF.

At least ten counts were recorded for this clonotype. The DNA of the CDR3 is TGCGCCAGCAGCTTGGCCACGGACCCGTCGTCGAGCACAGATACGCAGTATTTT. As protein: CASSLATDPSSSTDTQYF. The gene calls are TRBV5-1 and TRBJ2-3, with D unclear. This CDR3 has 18 residues. Germline lookup yields CDR1 SGHRS and CDR2 YFSETQ. Trimming removed 0 bases at V and 0 bases at J, with 17 bases between.

Ten or more counts support this clonotype. Here the CDR3 reads CSTGVEQYF. The CDR3 region has the DNA TGCAGCACTGGTGTCGAGCAGTACTTC. J is TRBJ2-7 and V is TRBV20-1; D ambiguous. The germline gives CDR1 DFQATT, CDR2 SNEGSKA (reference sequence). CDR3 length: 9 amino acids.

This clonotype was picked up a small number of times. The chain combines TRBV27 with TRBJ2-4; TRBD2 matches 12 bases. V was pared by 4 bases and J by 6 bases, with 7 bases of the junction left unmatched. Germline V gene sequence: CDR1 MNHEY, CDR2 SMNVEV (reference sequence). The length of the CDR3 is 16 residues. CDR3 region: CASSSTGLAGINIQYF. CDR3 DNA sequence: TGTGCCAGCAGTTCCACCGGACTAGCGGGAATAAACATTCAGTACTTC.